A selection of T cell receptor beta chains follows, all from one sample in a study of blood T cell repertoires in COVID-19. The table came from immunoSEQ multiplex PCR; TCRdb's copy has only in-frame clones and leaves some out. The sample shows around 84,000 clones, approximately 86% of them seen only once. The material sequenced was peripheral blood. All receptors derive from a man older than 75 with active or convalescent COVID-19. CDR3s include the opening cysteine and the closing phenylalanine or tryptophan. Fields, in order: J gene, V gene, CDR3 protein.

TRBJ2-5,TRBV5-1,CASSLVGEETQYF
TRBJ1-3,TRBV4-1,CASSHPPWETGRGNTIYF
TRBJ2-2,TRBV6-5,CASRVAGGKTGELFF
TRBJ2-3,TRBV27,CASSFPGQGTDTQYF
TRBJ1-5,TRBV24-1,CATSAGNQPQHF
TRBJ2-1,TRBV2,CASRIPGGFYNEQFF
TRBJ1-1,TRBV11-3,CASSRTGMNTEAFF
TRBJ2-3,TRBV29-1,CSVDGGDTQYF
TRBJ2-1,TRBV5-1,CASTPFQGAMGNEQFF
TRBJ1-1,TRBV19,CASNSRQGKTEAFF
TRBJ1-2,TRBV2,CASRSPGTNYGYTF
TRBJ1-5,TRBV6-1,CASSEFGLVSNQPQHF
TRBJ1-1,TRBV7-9,CASSRAQLNTEAFF
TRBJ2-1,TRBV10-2,CASTEWVTGGGDEQFF
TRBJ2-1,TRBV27,CASSQTGFDNEQFF
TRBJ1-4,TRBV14,CASSRPGAEKLFF
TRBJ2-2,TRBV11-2,CASSLVSQNTGELFF
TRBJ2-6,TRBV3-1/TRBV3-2,CASSSEGRPKSSGANVLTF
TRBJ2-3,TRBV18,CASSPTGLETDTQYF
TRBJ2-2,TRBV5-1,CASSFSRGSNTGELFF
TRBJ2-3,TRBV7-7,CASSTCEWAGCTDTQYF
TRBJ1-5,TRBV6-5,CASTRGQGAYQPQHF
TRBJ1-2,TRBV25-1,CASSPIDRVIGYTF
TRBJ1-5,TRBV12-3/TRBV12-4,CASSLGQGSPQHF
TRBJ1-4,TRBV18,CASSPASANEKLFF
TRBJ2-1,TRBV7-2,CASSLALAGEQFF
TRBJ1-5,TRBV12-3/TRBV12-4,CASSPEQGQPQHF